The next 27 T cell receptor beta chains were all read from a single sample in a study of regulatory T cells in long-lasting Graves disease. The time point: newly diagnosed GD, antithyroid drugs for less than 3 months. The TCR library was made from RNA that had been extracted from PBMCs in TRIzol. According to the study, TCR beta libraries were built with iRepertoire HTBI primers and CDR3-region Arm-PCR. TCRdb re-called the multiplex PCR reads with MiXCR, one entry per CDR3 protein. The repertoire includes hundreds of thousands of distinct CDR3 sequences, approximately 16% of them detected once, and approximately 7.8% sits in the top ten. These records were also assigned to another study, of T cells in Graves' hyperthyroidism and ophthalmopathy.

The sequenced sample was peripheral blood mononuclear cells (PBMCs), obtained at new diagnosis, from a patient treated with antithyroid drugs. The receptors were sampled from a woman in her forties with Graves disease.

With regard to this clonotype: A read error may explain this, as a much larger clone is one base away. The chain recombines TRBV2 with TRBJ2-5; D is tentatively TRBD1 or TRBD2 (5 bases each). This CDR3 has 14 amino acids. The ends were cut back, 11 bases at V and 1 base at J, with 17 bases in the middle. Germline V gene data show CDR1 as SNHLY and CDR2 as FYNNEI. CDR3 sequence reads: CAADGMGVQETQYF. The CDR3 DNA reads TGTGCCGCCGACGGGATGGGGGTCCAAGAGACCCAGTACTTC. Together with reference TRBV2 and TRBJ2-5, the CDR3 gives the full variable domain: EPEVTQTPSHQVTQMGQEVILRCVPISNHLYFYWYRQILGQKVEFLVSFYNNEISEKSEIFDDQFSVERPDGSNFTLKIRSTKLEDSAMYFCAADGMGVQETQYFGPGTRLLVL.

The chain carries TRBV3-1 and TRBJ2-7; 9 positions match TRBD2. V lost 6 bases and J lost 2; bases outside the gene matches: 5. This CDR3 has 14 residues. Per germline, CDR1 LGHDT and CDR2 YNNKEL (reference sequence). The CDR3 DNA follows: TGTGCCAGCAGATATAGCGGGAGTACCTACGAGCAGTACTTC. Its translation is CASRYSGSTYEQYF.

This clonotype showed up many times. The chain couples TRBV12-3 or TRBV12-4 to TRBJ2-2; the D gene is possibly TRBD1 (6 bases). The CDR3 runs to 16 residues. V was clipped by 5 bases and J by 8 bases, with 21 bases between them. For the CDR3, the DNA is TGTGCCAGCAGTCTAGGCCGGGCAGGGGTAAAGGGGGAGCTGTTTTTT. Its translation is CASSLGRAGVKGELFF.

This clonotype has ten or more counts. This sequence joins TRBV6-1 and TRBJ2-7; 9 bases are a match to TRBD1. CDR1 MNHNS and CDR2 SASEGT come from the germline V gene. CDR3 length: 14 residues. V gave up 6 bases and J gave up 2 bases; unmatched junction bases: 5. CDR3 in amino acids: CASRAGQGPYEQYF. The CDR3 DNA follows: TGTGCCAGCAGGGCGGGACAGGGTCCCTACGAGCAGTACTTC.

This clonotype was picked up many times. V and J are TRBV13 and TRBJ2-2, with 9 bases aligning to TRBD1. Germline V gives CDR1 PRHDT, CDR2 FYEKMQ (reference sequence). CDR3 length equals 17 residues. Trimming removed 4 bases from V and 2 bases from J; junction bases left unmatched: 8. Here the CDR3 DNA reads TGTGCCAGCAGCTCTACTCGGGACAGGGTAAACACCGGGGAGCTGTTTTTT. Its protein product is CASSSTRDRVNTGELFF.

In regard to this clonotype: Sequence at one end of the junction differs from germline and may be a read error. For the CDR3, the DNA is TGCAGTGCTAGAGGACAGGGGGCCGGGGGCACGGGCTCCACATTC. Translating it yields CSARGQGAGGTGSTF. This sequence joins TRBV20-1 and TRBJ2-1; 10 nucleotides line up with TRBD1. Per the germline V gene, CDR1 is DFQATT and CDR2 is SNEGSKA (reference sequence). The CDR3 spans 15 residues.

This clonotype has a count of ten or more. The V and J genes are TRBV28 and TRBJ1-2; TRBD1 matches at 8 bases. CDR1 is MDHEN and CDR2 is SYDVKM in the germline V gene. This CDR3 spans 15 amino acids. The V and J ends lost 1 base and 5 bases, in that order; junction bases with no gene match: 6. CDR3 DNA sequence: TGTGCCAGCAGTTTATCCGGGACAGGATTTTATGGCTACACCTTC. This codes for CASSLSGTGFYGYTF.

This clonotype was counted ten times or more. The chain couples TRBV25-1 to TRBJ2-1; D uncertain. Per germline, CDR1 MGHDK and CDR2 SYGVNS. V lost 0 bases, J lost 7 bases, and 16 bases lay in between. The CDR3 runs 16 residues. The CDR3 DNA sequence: TGTGCCAGCAGTGAATATTTTGGCACCTCTGGGAATGAGCAGTTCTTC. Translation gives CASSEYFGTSGNEQFF.

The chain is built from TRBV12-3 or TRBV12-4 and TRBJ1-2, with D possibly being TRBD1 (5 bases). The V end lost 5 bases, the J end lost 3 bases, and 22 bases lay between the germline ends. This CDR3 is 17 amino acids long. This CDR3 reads CASSGQGLNTADYGYTF. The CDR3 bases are TGTGCCAGCAGTGGGCAGGGCCTGAACACCGCAGACTATGGCTACACCTTC.

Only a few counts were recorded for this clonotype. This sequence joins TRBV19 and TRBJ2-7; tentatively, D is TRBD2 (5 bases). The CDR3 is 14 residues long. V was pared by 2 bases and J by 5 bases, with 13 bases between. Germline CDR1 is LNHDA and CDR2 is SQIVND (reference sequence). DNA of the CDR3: TGTGCCAGTAGTATAAATTTTGAGGGCAACGAGCAGTACTTC. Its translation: CASSINFEGNEQYF. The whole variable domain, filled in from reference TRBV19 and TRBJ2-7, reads DGGITQSPKYLFRKEGQNVTLSCEQNLNHDAMYWYRQDPGQGLRLIYYSQIVNDFQKGDIAEGYSVSREKKESFPLTVTSAQKNPTAFYLCASSINFEGNEQYFGPGTRLTVT.

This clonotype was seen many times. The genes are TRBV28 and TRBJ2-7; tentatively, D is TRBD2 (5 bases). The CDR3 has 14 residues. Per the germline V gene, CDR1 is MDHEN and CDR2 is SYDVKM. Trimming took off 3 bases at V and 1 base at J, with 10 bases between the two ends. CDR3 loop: CASSLEVGSYEQYF. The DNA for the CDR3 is TGTGCCAGCAGTTTGGAGGTGGGTTCCTACGAGCAGTACTTC. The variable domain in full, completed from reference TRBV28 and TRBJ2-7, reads DVKVTQSSRYLVKRTGEKVFLECVQDMDHENMFWYRQDPGLGLRLIYFSYDVKMKEKGDIPEGYSVSREKKERFSLILESASTNQTSMYLCASSLEVGSYEQYFGPGTRLTVT.

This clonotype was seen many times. In nucleotides, the CDR3 is TGTGCCAGCAGTCCAGGGGGCGGATTAGCGGGAGGCGTGCAGTATTTT. Translation gives CASSPGGGLAGGVQYF. This rearrangement joins TRBV6-1 to TRBJ2-3; 10 nucleotides line up with TRBD2. The CDR3 spans 16 residues. Trimming took 5 bases from V and 11 from J; bases not matched to a gene: 16. The germline CDR1 and CDR2 sequences are MNHNS and SASEGT.

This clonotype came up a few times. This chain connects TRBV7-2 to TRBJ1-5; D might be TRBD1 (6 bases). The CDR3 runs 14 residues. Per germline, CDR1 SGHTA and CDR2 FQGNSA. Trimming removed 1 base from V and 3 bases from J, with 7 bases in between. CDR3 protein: CASSLGQANQPQHF. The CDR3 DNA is TGTGCCAGCAGCTTAGGACAGGCCAATCAGCCCCAGCATTTT.

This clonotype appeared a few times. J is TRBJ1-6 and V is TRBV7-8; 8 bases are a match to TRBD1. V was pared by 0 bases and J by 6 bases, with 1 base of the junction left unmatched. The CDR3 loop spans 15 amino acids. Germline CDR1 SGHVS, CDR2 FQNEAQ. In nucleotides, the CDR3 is TGTGCCAGCAGCTTAGCGGGACAGGTTAATTCACCCCTCCACTTT. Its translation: CASSLAGQVNSPLHF.

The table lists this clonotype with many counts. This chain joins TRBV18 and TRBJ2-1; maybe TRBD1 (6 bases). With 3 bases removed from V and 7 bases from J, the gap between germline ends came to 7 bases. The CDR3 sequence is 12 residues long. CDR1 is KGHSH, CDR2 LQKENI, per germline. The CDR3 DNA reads TGTGCCAGCTCACCGGACAGAAATGAGCAGTTCTTC. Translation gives CASSPDRNEQFF.

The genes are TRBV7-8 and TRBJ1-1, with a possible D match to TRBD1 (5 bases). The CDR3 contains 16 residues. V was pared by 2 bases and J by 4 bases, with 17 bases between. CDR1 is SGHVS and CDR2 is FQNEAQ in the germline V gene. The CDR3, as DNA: TGTGCCAGCAGCTTATTGGCAGGGTGGGGTGGCACTGAAGCTTTCTTT. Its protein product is CASSLLAGWGGTEAFF.

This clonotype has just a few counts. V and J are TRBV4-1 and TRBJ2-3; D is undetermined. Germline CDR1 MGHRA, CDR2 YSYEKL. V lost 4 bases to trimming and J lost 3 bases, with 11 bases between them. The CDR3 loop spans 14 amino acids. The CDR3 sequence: CASSPPTQTDTQYF. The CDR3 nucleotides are TGCGCCAGCAGCCCACCGACTCAGACAGATACGCAGTATTTT.

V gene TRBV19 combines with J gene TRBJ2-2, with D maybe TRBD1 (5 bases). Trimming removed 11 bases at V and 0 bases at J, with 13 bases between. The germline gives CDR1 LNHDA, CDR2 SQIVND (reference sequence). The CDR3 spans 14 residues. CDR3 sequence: CASQDRANTGELFF. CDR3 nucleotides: TGTGCCTCACAGGATCGGGCGAACACCGGGGAGCTGTTTTTT.

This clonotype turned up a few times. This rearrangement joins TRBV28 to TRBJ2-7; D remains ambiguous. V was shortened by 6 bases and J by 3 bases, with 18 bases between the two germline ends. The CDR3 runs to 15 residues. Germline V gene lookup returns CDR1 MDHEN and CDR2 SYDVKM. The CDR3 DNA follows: TGTGCCAGCAGATCCAGGTCCCGAAGGCACTACGAGCAGTACTTC. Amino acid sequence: CASRSRSRRHYEQYF.

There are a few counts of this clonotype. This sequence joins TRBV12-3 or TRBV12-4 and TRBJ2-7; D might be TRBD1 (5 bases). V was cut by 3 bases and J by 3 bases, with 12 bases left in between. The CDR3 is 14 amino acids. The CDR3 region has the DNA TGTGCCAGCAGTTTGGGGCCCACCAGCTACGAGCAGTACTTC. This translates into CASSLGPTSYEQYF.

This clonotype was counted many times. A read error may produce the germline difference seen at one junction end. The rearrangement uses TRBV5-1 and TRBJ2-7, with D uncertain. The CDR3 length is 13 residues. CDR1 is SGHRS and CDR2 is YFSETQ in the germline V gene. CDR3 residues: CASSFSSSYEQYF. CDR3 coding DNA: TGTGCCAGCAGCTTTAGTAGCTCCTACGAGCAGTACTTC.

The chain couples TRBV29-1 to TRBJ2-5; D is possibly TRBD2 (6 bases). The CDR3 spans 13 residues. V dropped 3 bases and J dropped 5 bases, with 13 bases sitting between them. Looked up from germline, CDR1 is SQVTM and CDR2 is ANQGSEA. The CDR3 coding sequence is TGCAGCGTTGAGGGGGGAGAGGTGGAGACCCAGTACTTC. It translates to CSVEGGEVETQYF.

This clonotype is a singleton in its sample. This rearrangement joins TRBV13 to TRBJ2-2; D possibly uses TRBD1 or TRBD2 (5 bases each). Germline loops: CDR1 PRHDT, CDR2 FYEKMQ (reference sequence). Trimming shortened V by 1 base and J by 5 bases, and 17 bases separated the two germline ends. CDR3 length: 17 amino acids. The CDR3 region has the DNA TGTGCCAGCAGCTTAGAGAGGGGAGATAGTGGAACCGGGGAGCTGTTTTTT. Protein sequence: CASSLERGDSGTGELFF. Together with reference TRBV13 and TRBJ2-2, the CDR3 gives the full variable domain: AAGVIQSPRHLIKEKRETATLKCYPIPRHDTVYWYQQGPGQDPQFLISFYEKMQSDKGSIPDRFSAQQFSDYHSELNMSSLELGDSALYFCASSLERGDSGTGELFFGEGSRLTVL.

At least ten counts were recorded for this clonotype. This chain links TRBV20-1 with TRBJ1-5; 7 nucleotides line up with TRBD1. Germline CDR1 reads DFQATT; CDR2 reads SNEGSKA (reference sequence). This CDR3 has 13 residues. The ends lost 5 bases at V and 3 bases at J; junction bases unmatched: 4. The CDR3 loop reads CSAQDRPNQPQHF. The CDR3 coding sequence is TGCAGTGCTCAGGACAGGCCCAATCAGCCCCAGCATTTT.

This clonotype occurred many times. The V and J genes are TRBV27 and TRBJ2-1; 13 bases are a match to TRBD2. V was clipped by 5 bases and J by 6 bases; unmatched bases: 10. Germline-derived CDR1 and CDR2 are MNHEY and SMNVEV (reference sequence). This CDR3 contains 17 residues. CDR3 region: CASSHGLAGVTSNEQFF. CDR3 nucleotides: TGTGCCAGCAGTCACGGACTAGCGGGAGTTACGTCCAATGAGCAGTTCTTC.

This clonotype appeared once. CDR3 amino acids: CSAQGMAGTLDTQYF. CDR3 sequence (DNA): TGCAGCGCTCAAGGAATGGCGGGAACCCTGGATACGCAGTATTTT. The chain joins TRBV29-1 to TRBJ2-3; TRBD2 might be the D (6 bases). Germline CDR1 and CDR2: SQVTM and ANQGSEA. This CDR3 spans 15 amino acids. The V end was cut by 7 bases, the J end by 6 bases, with 23 bases between.

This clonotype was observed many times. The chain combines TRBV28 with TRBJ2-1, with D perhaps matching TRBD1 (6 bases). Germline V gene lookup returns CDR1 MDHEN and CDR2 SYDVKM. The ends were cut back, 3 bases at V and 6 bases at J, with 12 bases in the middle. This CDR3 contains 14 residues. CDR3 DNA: TGTGCCAGCAGTTTCGGACAGTACCTCAATGAGCAGTTCTTC. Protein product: CASSFGQYLNEQFF.